This T cell receptor beta chain is from a study of shared clonotypes between healthy human individuals. The CDR3 length is 14 residues. Trimming cost V 4 bases and J 4 bases; bases outside gene matches: 4. The germline CDR1 and CDR2 sequences are MDHEN and SYDVKM. As for this clone: Antigen specificity is unknown.

Whole-study findings and limits: Among the subsets, naive ones generally showed larger estimated richness than memory ones.

Per the original methods: Junction-only immunoSEQ sequences carried no quality scores, so filtering differed. Generated by immunoSEQ multiplex PCR, the TCRdb table keeps only in-frame clones and is missing some. V, J and clone size are those of that table, while D and trimming were read from the DNA. The sample includes over a million clones, about 80% of them seen just once. The chain uses TRBV28 and TRBJ1-5; TRBD1 agrees at 7 bases. The TCR was taken from a man between 18 and 29 years old in good health. Some clones in this sample may be carry-over from other donors' samples. Material: memory CD4+ T cells from PBMCs. Subset meaning: CD45RA-negative fraction. Here the CDR3 reads CASSSGRGNQPQHF. The CDR3 bases are TGTGCCAGCAGTTCGGGCAGGGGGAATCAGCCCCAGCATTTT.